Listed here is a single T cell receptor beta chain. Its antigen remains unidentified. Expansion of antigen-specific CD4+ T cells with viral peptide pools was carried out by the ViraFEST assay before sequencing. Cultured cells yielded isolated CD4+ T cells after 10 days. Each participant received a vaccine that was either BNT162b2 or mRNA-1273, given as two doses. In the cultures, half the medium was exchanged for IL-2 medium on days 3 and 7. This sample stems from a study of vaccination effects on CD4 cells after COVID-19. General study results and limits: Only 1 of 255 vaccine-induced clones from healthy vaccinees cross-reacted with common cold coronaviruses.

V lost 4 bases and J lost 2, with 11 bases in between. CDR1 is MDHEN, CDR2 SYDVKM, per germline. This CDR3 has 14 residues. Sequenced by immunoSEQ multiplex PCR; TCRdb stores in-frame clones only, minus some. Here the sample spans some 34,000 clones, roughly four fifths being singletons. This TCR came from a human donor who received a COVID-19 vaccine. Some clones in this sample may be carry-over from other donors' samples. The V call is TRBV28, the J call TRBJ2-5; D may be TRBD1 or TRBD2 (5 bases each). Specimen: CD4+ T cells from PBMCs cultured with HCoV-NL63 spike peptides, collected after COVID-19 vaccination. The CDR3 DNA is TGTGCCAGCAGTTCTAGAGGGGAACAAGAGACCCAGTACTTC. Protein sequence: CASSSRGEQETQYF.